This TCR beta chain was retrieved from a study of molecular identifiers for immune sequencing clone quantification. In this sample, this clonotype turned up many times. What it binds is not known. MiXCR, applied by TCRdb to the PCR reads, yields one record per CDR3 protein. Of about half a million distinct CDR3 sequences listed, 20% to 25% are singletons. Naive CD8 T cells were FACS-sorted by CD8+CD4-CCR7+CD45RA+ markers. General study results and limits: Jurkat TCR RNA spiked in from one cell (amid more than 850,000 naive cells) was reportedly detectable.

The clonotype comes from a human donor in good health. Some libraries in this study had Jurkat cell RNA spiked in. Material for sequencing was naive CD8+ T cells from blood, with Jurkat cell RNA spiked in. The subset is: FACS-sorted CD8+CD4-CCR7+CD45RA+ naive T cells.

The CDR3 DNA follows: TGTGCCACCAGCAGGGATTCCGGGGCCGTCTACGAGCAGTACTTC. It specifies CATSRDSGAVYEQYF. The rearrangement uses TRBV15 and TRBJ2-7; D might be TRBD1 or TRBD2, each matching 5 bases. Trimming stripped 3 bases from V and 3 bases from J, with 15 bases between. The germline gives CDR1 LNHNV, CDR2 YYDKDF (reference sequence). This CDR3 contains 15 residues. The whole variable domain, remainder taken from reference TRBV15 and TRBJ2-7, is DAMVIQNPRYQVTQFGKPVTLSCSQTLNHNVMYWYQQKSSQAPKLLFHYYDKDFNNEADTPDNFQSRRPNTSFCFLDIRSPGLGDTAMYLCATSRDSGAVYEQYFGPGTRLTVT.